A selection of T cell receptor beta chains follows, all from one sample in a study of CD8 T cells in ankylosing spondylitis. TCRdb independently ran MiXCR on the 5' RACE reads; one entry per CDR3 protein. The table shows approximately 35,000 distinct CDR3 sequences, with about 14% occurring only once. Sequencing used blood. The origin of the receptors is a male donor with ankylosing spondylitis or in good health (not recorded which). CDR3s include the opening cysteine and the closing phenylalanine or tryptophan. The order of the fields is D gene, V gene, J gene, clone size, CDR3 protein, CDR3 DNA. D genes are given only for firm matches. Part of the rows lack a size; the others show once, few, many or a class for expanded clones.

TRBD1	TRBV5-5	TRBJ2-7	few	CASSYKTGGVEQYF	TGTGCCAGCAGCTACAAGACAGGGGGCGTCGAGCAGTACTTC
NA	TRBV6-5	TRBJ2-3	few	CASRKRDTQYF	TGTGCCAGCAGGAAGAGGGATACGCAGTATTTT
TRBD2	TRBV12-3/TRBV12-4	TRBJ2-2	NA	CASSGLAGGEGELFF	TGTGCCAGCAGCGGCCTAGCGGGAGGCGAAGGGGAGCTGTTTTTT
TRBD1	TRBV29-1	TRBJ2-1	NA	CSVEKDRGLSEQFF	TGCAGCGTTGAAAAGGACAGGGGGTTGAGTGAGCAGTTCTTC
NA	TRBV7-7	TRBJ2-1	NA	CASSLRGGNEQFF	TGTGCTAGCAGCTTGCGGGGTGGTAATGAGCAGTTCTTC
NA	TRBV29-1	TRBJ2-2	few	CSVEDRGSGPNTGELFF	TGCAGCGTTGAAGATCGGGGATCGGGGCCGAACACCGGGGAGCTGTTTTTT
NA	TRBV6-2/TRBV6-3	TRBJ1-1	NA	CASSDPQREAFF	TGTGCCAGCAGTGACCCGCAGAGGGAAGCTTTCTTT
TRBD2	TRBV6-2/TRBV6-3	TRBJ2-1	few	CASRGAGTRPNIQQFF	TGTGCCAGCAGGGGAGCCGGGACTAGGCCCAATATCCAGCAGTTCTTC
NA	TRBV27	TRBJ2-7	few	CASSFGMLRGYEQYF	TGTGCCAGCAGTTTTGGAATGCTGAGGGGCTACGAGCAGTACTTC
NA	TRBV5-1	TRBJ2-1	NA	CASRTTLSYNEQFF	TGCGCCAGCCGGACTACTCTATCCTACAATGAGCAGTTCTTC
NA	TRBV29-1	TRBJ2-3	NA	CSVGKGRGFTDTQYF	TGCAGCGTTGGGAAAGGGCGCGGGTTTACAGATACGCAGTATTTT
TRBD1	TRBV7-6	TRBJ1-1	few	CASSYRSGGETEAFF	TGTGCCAGCAGCTATCGCTCAGGGGGCGAGACTGAAGCTTTCTTT
TRBD2	TRBV9	TRBJ2-1	many	CASSSSGRASYNEQFF	TGTGCCAGCAGTTCTAGCGGGAGGGCCTCCTACAATGAGCAGTTCTTC
TRBD1	TRBV4-3	TRBJ2-2	few	CASSPGGQGVSNTGELFF	TGCGCCAGCAGCCCTGGTGGACAGGGCGTTTCGAACACCGGGGAGCTGTTTTTT
NA	TRBV21-1	TRBJ2-3	few	CASSNASGGPLDTQYF	TGTGCCAGCAGCAACGCTAGCGGGGGTCCCCTAGATACGCAGTATTTT
TRBD1	TRBV5-1	TRBJ1-4	NA	CASSPGDRANEKLFF	TGCGCCAGCAGCCCGGGGGACAGGGCTAATGAAAAACTGTTTTTT
NA	TRBV20-1	TRBJ2-1	few	CSASLLLGNEQFF	TGCAGTGCTAGCCTTCTTTTGGGGAATGAGCAGTTCTTC
NA	TRBV7-2	TRBJ2-2	NA	CASATLRGAGELFF	TGTGCCAGCGCCACCCTGCGTGGGGCCGGGGAGCTGTTTTTT
TRBD1	TRBV19	TRBJ2-3	NA	CASSDRGSLTDTQYF	TGTGCCAGTAGTGACAGGGGAAGCCTCACAGATACGCAGTATTTT
TRBD1	TRBV20-1	TRBJ2-4	NA	CSANPDRGRGDIQYF	TGCAGTGCTAACCCGGACAGGGGGCGCGGGGACATTCAGTACTTC
NA	TRBV6-1	TRBJ1-1	NA	CASSEAAFNTEAFF	TGTGCCAGCAGTGAAGCGGCATTCAACACTGAAGCTTTCTTT
NA	TRBV30	TRBJ1-5	NA	CAWSLPRNQPQHF	TGTGCCTGGAGTCTCCCCCGTAATCAGCCCCAGCATTTT
NA	TRBV7-6	TRBJ1-5	few	CASSSNHGPNQPQHF	TGTGCCAGCAGCTCTAACCACGGACCCAATCAGCCCCAGCATTTT
NA	TRBV11-2	TRBJ2-2	NA	CASSLAGVKAGELFF	TGTGCCAGCAGCTTAGCAGGGGTCAAGGCCGGGGAGCTGTTTTTT
NA	TRBV27	TRBJ1-1	NA	CASSLRHGGTEAFF	TGTGCCAGCAGTTTACGCCACGGAGGGACTGAAGCTTTCTTT
TRBD2	TRBV6-1	TRBJ2-1	few	CASSEGGGDNEQFF	TGTGCCAGCAGTGAAGGGGGGGGAGACAATGAGCAGTTCTTC
NA	TRBV5-1	TRBJ1-2	few	CASRQDSGAYGYTF	TGCGCCAGCAGACAGGACAGCGGGGCCTATGGCTACACCTTC
TRBD2	TRBV7-6	TRBJ2-3	few	CASSTRTSGFTDTQYF	TGTGCCAGCAGCACACGGACTAGCGGCTTCACAGATACGCAGTATTTT
TRBD1	TRBV6-2/TRBV6-3	TRBJ2-5	few	CASSTTWTGGIETQYF	TGTGCCAGCAGCACCACTTGGACAGGGGGAATTGAGACCCAGTACTTC
TRBD2	TRBV20-1	TRBJ2-3	NA	CSAPSRLAGPSTDTQYF	TGCAGTGCCCCTTCCCGACTAGCGGGGCCTAGCACAGATACGCAGTATTTT
NA	TRBV21-1	TRBJ2-3	few	CASSKTSGGSKCTDTQYF	TGTGCCAGCAGCAAGACTAGCGGGGGCTCCAAATGCACAGATACGCAGTATTTT
NA	TRBV5-1	TRBJ1-6	few	CASSMDNRNSPLHF	TGCGCCAGCAGCATGGACAACCGCAATTCACCCCTCCACTTT
NA	TRBV20-1	TRBJ1-1	few	CSAVLASGTEAFF	TGCAGTGCTGTCTTGGCCAGTGGCACTGAAGCTTTCTTT
NA	TRBV20-1	TRBJ1-2	NA	CSAGDARYGYTF	TGCAGTGCTGGGGACGCCCGCTATGGCTACACCTTC
TRBD1	TRBV6-2/TRBV6-3	TRBJ1-1	few	CASSQTGGGNTEAFF	TGTGCCAGCAGCCAGACAGGGGGCGGAAACACTGAAGCTTTCTTT
NA	TRBV12-3/TRBV12-4	TRBJ2-6	few	CASSPGVSGANVLTF	TGTGCCAGCAGCCCAGGGGTCTCTGGGGCCAACGTCCTGACTTTC
TRBD2	TRBV4-2	TRBJ2-3	few	CASSQGTSGGPDTQYF	TGTGCCAGCAGCCAGGGGACTAGCGGGGGCCCAGATACGCAGTATTTT
NA	TRBV29-1	TRBJ2-1	NA	CSVAPENEQFF	TGCAGCGTTGCCCCAGAGAATGAGCAGTTCTTC
NA	TRBV5-1	TRBJ2-2	NA	CASSLLQGRPGELFF	TGCGCCAGCAGCTTGCTACAGGGGAGGCCCGGGGAGCTGTTTTTT
TRBD2	TRBV7-9	TRBJ2-3	NA	CASSSGLAGPSQYF	TGTGCCAGCAGCTCAGGACTAGCGGGGCCGTCGCAGTATTTT
NA	TRBV2	TRBJ2-2	NA	CASSVLAGNTGELFF	TGTGCCAGCAGTGTACTGGCGGGGAACACCGGGGAGCTGTTTTTT
NA	TRBV12-3/TRBV12-4	TRBJ1-3	NA	CASSPTGFSGNTIYF	TGTGCCAGCAGCCCTACCGGCTTCTCTGGAAACACCATATATTTT
NA	TRBV5-1	TRBJ2-1	few	CASSLGPRGEQFF	TGCGCCAGCAGCTTGGGTCCCCGTGGTGAGCAGTTCTTC
NA	TRBV12-3/TRBV12-4	TRBJ2-3	few	CASSPSHSTDTQYF	TGTGCCAGCAGTCCGAGTCACAGCACAGATACGCAGTATTTT
NA	TRBV6-2/TRBV6-3	TRBJ2-4	NA	CASSYSPGNIQYF	TGTGCCAGCAGTTACTCTCCAGGGAACATTCAGTACTTC
NA	TRBV12-3/TRBV12-4	TRBJ2-2	few	CASSDDRDSAGELFF	TGTGCCAGCAGTGATGACAGGGACTCTGCCGGGGAGCTGTTTTTT
NA	TRBV12-3/TRBV12-4	TRBJ2-3	few	CASSFLEVGARTDTQYF	TGTGCCAGCAGTTTCTTGGAGGTGGGGGCCCGCACAGATACGCAGTATTTT
NA	TRBV9	TRBJ1-4	few	CASSHSGSNEKLFF	TGTGCCAGCAGCCACTCAGGGTCTAATGAAAAACTGTTTTTT
NA	TRBV25-1	TRBJ2-7	NA	CASSAGSPSEQYF	TGTGCCAGCAGTGCAGGGTCGCCTAGCGAGCAGTACTTC
NA	TRBV28	TRBJ2-3	few	CASRRQPDTDTQYF	TGTGCCAGCAGGAGACAGCCTGATACAGATACGCAGTATTTT
NA	TRBV20-1	TRBJ2-5	few	CSASPTGWQETQYF	TGCAGTGCTAGCCCGACAGGTTGGCAAGAGACCCAGTACTTC
TRBD1	TRBV5-1	TRBJ2-1	NA	CASSIPGQYNEQFF	TGCGCCAGCAGCATACCGGGACAGTACAATGAGCAGTTCTTC
TRBD1	TRBV4-1	TRBJ2-2	NA	CASSQWAPGTGEYGELFF	TGCGCCAGCAGCCAATGGGCTCCCGGGACAGGGGAATACGGGGAGCTGTTTTTT
TRBD2	TRBV5-5	TRBJ2-1	NA	CASSPGGFREQFF	TGTGCCAGCAGCCCGGGAGGGTTTCGTGAGCAGTTCTTC
TRBD1	TRBV28	TRBJ1-5	few	CASSSGGDQPQHF	TGTGCCAGCAGTTCAGGGGGCGATCAGCCCCAGCATTTT
NA	TRBV5-1	TRBJ2-2	NA	CASRVGAGTGELFF	TGCGCCAGCAGAGTCGGTGCGGGCACCGGGGAGCTGTTTTTT
NA	TRBV28	TRBJ2-3	many	CASSSAKPPTDTQYF	TGTGCCAGCAGTTCGGCTAAGCCGCCGACAGATACGCAGTATTTT
TRBD2	TRBV10-3	TRBJ2-2	NA	CAITAQAGLGYTGELFF	TGTGCCATCACGGCTCAAGCGGGGCTGGGGTACACCGGGGAGCTGTTTTTT
NA	TRBV7-2	TRBJ2-3	few	CASSHNTDTQYF	TGTGCCAGCAGCCACAACACAGATACGCAGTATTTT
NA	TRBV12-3/TRBV12-4	TRBJ2-3	NA	CASSLVRDTQYF	TGTGCCAGCAGCCTCGTTCGGGATACGCAGTATTTT